These T cell receptor beta chains were read from a single sample in a study of beta chain features in type 1 diabetes. The protocol was immunoSEQ multiplex PCR, while the TCRdb copy is restricted to in-frame clones and leaves out a portion. The sample holds around 240,000 clones, 16% seen once. Sequencing was performed on naive CD4+ T cells from blood. The receptors come from a man younger than 45 with type 1 diabetes. CDR3s include the opening cysteine and the closing phenylalanine or tryptophan. The D gene is left open where the match is weak. Where a row states a size, it is once, few, many or the class of an expanded clone; other rows omit it.

CDR3 protein: CASSPRGAGGSRDTQYF; CDR3 DNA: TGTGCCAGTAGTCCCCGTGGAGCGGGAGGTTCAAGGGATACGCAGTATTTT; J gene: TRBJ2-3; clone size: -; D gene: TRBD2; V gene: TRBV19
CDR3 protein: CSVEDHRGYGYTF; CDR3 DNA: TGCAGCGTTGAAGATCACAGGGGATATGGCTACACCTTC; J gene: TRBJ1-2; clone size: few; D gene: TRBD1; V gene: TRBV29-1
CDR3 protein: CATSRVVSGANVLTF; CDR3 DNA: TGTGCCACCAGCAGAGTTGTCTCTGGGGCCAACGTCCTGACTTTC; J gene: TRBJ2-6; clone size: -; D gene: -; V gene: TRBV15
CDR3 protein: CASSSNYEQYF; CDR3 DNA: TGTGCCAGCAGCTCAAACTACGAGCAGTACTTC; J gene: TRBJ2-7; clone size: -; D gene: -; V gene: TRBV7-2
CDR3 protein: CATSTGPGRNQPQHF; CDR3 DNA: TGTGCCACCAGCACCGGACCGGGCCGTAATCAGCCCCAGCATTTT; J gene: TRBJ1-5; clone size: few; D gene: -; V gene: TRBV15
CDR3 protein: CAIRGQTDGYTF; CDR3 DNA: TGTGCCATCAGGGGGCAAACAGATGGCTACACCTTC; J gene: TRBJ1-2; clone size: -; D gene: TRBD1; V gene: TRBV7-9
CDR3 protein: CASSLDLSREQYF; CDR3 DNA: TGTGCCAGCAGCTTAGATCTTAGCCGGGAGCAGTACTTC; J gene: TRBJ2-7; clone size: -; D gene: -; V gene: TRBV7-2
CDR3 protein: CSVGQGRDTDTQYF; CDR3 DNA: TGCAGCGTGGGACAGGGGAGGGACACAGATACGCAGTATTTT; J gene: TRBJ2-3; clone size: -; D gene: TRBD1; V gene: TRBV29-1
CDR3 protein: CSVEEDRYTEAFF; CDR3 DNA: TGCAGCGTTGAAGAGGACCGGTACACTGAAGCTTTCTTT; J gene: TRBJ1-1; clone size: -; D gene: -; V gene: TRBV29-1
CDR3 protein: CSVTEGTDTQYF; CDR3 DNA: TGCAGCGTCACAGAGGGGACAGATACGCAGTATTTT; J gene: TRBJ2-3; clone size: few; D gene: -; V gene: TRBV29-1
CDR3 protein: CASSQGLAGLAGTYEQYF; CDR3 DNA: TGTGCCAGCAGCCAAGGACTCGCTGGACTAGCGGGTACCTACGAGCAGTACTTC; J gene: TRBJ2-7; clone size: -; D gene: TRBD2; V gene: TRBV14
CDR3 protein: CASSDSDRGTNIQYF; CDR3 DNA: TGTGCCAGCAGTGATTCGGACAGGGGTACAAACATTCAGTACTTC; J gene: TRBJ2-4; clone size: -; D gene: TRBD1; V gene: TRBV6-1
CDR3 protein: CATGTSGYQETQYF; CDR3 DNA: TGTGCCACCGGGACTAGCGGGTACCAAGAGACCCAGTACTTC; J gene: TRBJ2-5; clone size: -; D gene: TRBD2; V gene: TRBV10-3
CDR3 protein: CSVSPGYEQYF; CDR3 DNA: TGCAGCGTTAGCCCGGGTTACGAGCAGTACTTC; J gene: TRBJ2-7; clone size: -; D gene: -; V gene: TRBV29-1
CDR3 protein: CAISPDGYEDTQYF; CDR3 DNA: TGTGCCATCAGCCCGGACGGGTATGAAGATACGCAGTATTTT; J gene: TRBJ2-3; clone size: -; D gene: -; V gene: TRBV10-3
CDR3 protein: CASSLERTSEQYF; CDR3 DNA: TGTGCCAGCAGCTTAGAAAGGACTTCAGAGCAGTACTTC; J gene: TRBJ2-7; clone size: -; D gene: -; V gene: TRBV7-2
CDR3 protein: CASSSPGLIQETQYF; CDR3 DNA: TGTGCCAGCAGCTCTCCGGGACTCATCCAAGAGACCCAGTACTTC; J gene: TRBJ2-5; clone size: few; D gene: -; V gene: TRBV7-9
CDR3 protein: CSVSRGPNEKLFF; CDR3 DNA: TGCAGCGTTTCCCGAGGGCCTAATGAAAAACTGTTTTTT; J gene: TRBJ1-4; clone size: -; D gene: -; V gene: TRBV29-1
CDR3 protein: CAYQGGANTGELFF; CDR3 DNA: TGTGCCTACCAAGGCGGGGCGAACACCGGGGAGCTGTTTTTT; J gene: TRBJ2-2; clone size: -; D gene: -; V gene: TRBV30
CDR3 protein: CAWSLGSNQPQHF; CDR3 DNA: TGTGCCTGGAGTTTAGGGAGCAATCAGCCCCAGCATTTT; J gene: TRBJ1-5; clone size: few; D gene: -; V gene: TRBV30
CDR3 protein: CASSDTYRANEQFF; CDR3 DNA: TGTGCCAGCAGTGATACCTACAGGGCCAATGAGCAGTTCTTC; J gene: TRBJ2-1; clone size: few; D gene: -; V gene: TRBV25-1
CDR3 protein: CASSSITSGIDNEQFF; CDR3 DNA: TGTGCCAGCAGTTCGATAACTAGCGGGATCGACAATGAGCAGTTCTTC; J gene: TRBJ2-1; clone size: few; D gene: TRBD2; V gene: TRBV27
CDR3 protein: CASSSLSGANVLTF; CDR3 DNA: TGTGCCAGCAGCTCCCTTTCTGGGGCCAACGTCCTGACTTTC; J gene: TRBJ2-6; clone size: -; D gene: -; V gene: TRBV7-9
CDR3 protein: CASSPQWVGPQETQYF; CDR3 DNA: TGTGCCAGTAGCCCCCAGTGGGTAGGGCCCCAAGAGACCCAGTACTTC; J gene: TRBJ2-5; clone size: -; D gene: -; V gene: TRBV19
CDR3 protein: CASSGRDILYGYTF; CDR3 DNA: TGTGCCAGCAGCGGCCGGGATATTCTATATGGCTACACCTTC; J gene: TRBJ1-2; clone size: -; D gene: -; V gene: TRBV7-3
CDR3 protein: CASSVGTSGRHGDTQYF; CDR3 DNA: TGTGCCAGCAGCGTCGGGACTAGCGGGAGGCACGGAGATACGCAGTATTTT; J gene: TRBJ2-3; clone size: once; D gene: TRBD2; V gene: TRBV9
CDR3 protein: CASSLNRQGDLEQYF; CDR3 DNA: TGTGCCAGCAGCTTAAATAGGCAGGGGGATCTCGAGCAGTACTTC; J gene: TRBJ2-7; clone size: few; D gene: TRBD1; V gene: TRBV7-9
CDR3 protein: CASSPTGSYTAGELFF; CDR3 DNA: TGTGCCAGCAGCCCTACCGGCAGTTATACGGCCGGGGAGCTGTTTTTT; J gene: TRBJ2-2; clone size: -; D gene: -; V gene: TRBV7-9
CDR3 protein: CSVKRGSSTANEQFF; CDR3 DNA: TGCAGCGTTAAGCGGGGGAGTTCTACCGCCAATGAGCAGTTCTTC; J gene: TRBJ2-1; clone size: -; D gene: TRBD2; V gene: TRBV29-1
CDR3 protein: CASSLGQGGELFF; CDR3 DNA: TGCGCCAGCAGTCTAGGGCAGGGCGGGGAGCTGTTTTTT; J gene: TRBJ2-2; clone size: few; D gene: -; V gene: TRBV23-1
CDR3 protein: CAWSVLASGYNEQFF; CDR3 DNA: TGTGCCTGGAGTGTACTGGCTAGCGGCTACAATGAGCAGTTCTTC; J gene: TRBJ2-1; clone size: -; D gene: TRBD2; V gene: TRBV30
CDR3 protein: CASSKGQGYEQYF; CDR3 DNA: TGTGCCAGCAGTAAGGGACAGGGCTACGAGCAGTACTTC; J gene: TRBJ2-7; clone size: few; D gene: TRBD1; V gene: TRBV27
CDR3 protein: CSVSPPAGRTDTQYF; CDR3 DNA: TGCAGCGTATCACCCCCGGCGGGGCGCACAGATACGCAGTATTTT; J gene: TRBJ2-3; clone size: -; D gene: -; V gene: TRBV29-1
CDR3 protein: CASSDPSYYEQYF; CDR3 DNA: TGTGCCAGCAGCGATCCTAGCTACTACGAGCAGTACTTC; J gene: TRBJ2-7; clone size: few; D gene: -; V gene: TRBV9
CDR3 protein: CASSPGGGDQQPHF; CDR3 DNA: TGTGCCAGCTCACCCGGCGGGGGGGATCAACAACCCCACTTC; J gene: TRBJ2-7; clone size: few; D gene: TRBD2; V gene: TRBV18
CDR3 protein: CASSLRRGLPWF; CDR3 DNA: TGTGCCAGCAGTTTACGTCGGGGGCTCCCGTGGTTC; J gene: TRBJ2-4; clone size: few; D gene: -; V gene: TRBV28
CDR3 protein: CASSLDRTAYEQYF; CDR3 DNA: TGTGCCAGCAGCTTAGACAGGACTGCCTACGAGCAGTACTTC; J gene: TRBJ2-7; clone size: few; D gene: -; V gene: TRBV7-2
CDR3 protein: CASSEASGNHNEQFF; CDR3 DNA: TGTGCCAGCAGTGAAGCTAGCGGGAACCACAATGAGCAGTTCTTC; J gene: TRBJ2-1; clone size: few; D gene: TRBD2; V gene: TRBV25-1
CDR3 protein: CASSNPGQGTYTEAFF; CDR3 DNA: TGTGCCAGCAGTAACCCGGGACAGGGAACCTACACTGAAGCTTTCTTT; J gene: TRBJ1-1; clone size: few; D gene: TRBD1; V gene: TRBV5-4